This T cell receptor beta chain was recovered during a study of regulatory T cells in long-lasting Graves disease. Study-wide results and limits: Examination was confined to peripheral blood, excluding thyroid tissue.

The time point: newly diagnosed GD, antithyroid drugs for less than 3 months. RNA from PBMCs was the source of the TCR library. To make TCR beta libraries, researchers used iRepertoire HTBI primers and Arm-PCR of CDR3 regions. Using its own MiXCR run on the multiplex PCR reads, TCRdb lists one record per CDR3 protein. This sample carries fewer than 450,000 distinct CDR3 sequences, approximately 16% of them seen once, and the ten largest clones take approximately 7.8%. This clonotype was seen ten or more times. Its specificity is not known. The sample also formed part of further work on T cells in Graves' hyperthyroidism and ophthalmopathy. In that study: The HTBI primer set served for first-round RT-PCR of the TCR CDR3.

Here the sequenced sample was peripheral blood mononuclear cells (PBMCs), taken at new diagnosis, from a patient treated with antithyroid drugs. This sequence originates from a woman aged 35 to 49 with Graves disease.

DNA of the CDR3: TGTGCCAGCAGCTCACAGGACTCCTACGAGCAGTACTTC. Its protein product is CASSSQDSYEQYF. V gene TRBV7-9 combines with J gene TRBJ2-7; a weak D match, TRBD1 (5 bases). The CDR3 consists of 13 residues. Germline V gene data show CDR1 as SEHNR and CDR2 as FQNEAQ (reference sequence). V was clipped by 4 bases and J by 0 bases, with 7 bases between them.